Each of the 12 T cell receptor beta chains below was sequenced from the same sample in a study of cytomegalovirus exposure and HLA in healthy donors. The study ran its PCR with 60 Vbeta and 13 Jbeta primers. Only in-frame clones appear in the TCRdb table, and some are missing; sequencing was by immunoSEQ multiplex PCR. The sample comprises fewer than 250,000 clones, about 81% of which are singletons, and about 1.8% rests with the top ten. Source material: PBMCs. The receptors come from a man between 18 and 35 years old in good health and CMV-seronegative.

The rearrangement uses TRBV5-3 and TRBJ2-3; no reliable D call. TRBV5-3 carries the ORF label, with uncertain function. The CDR3 is 14 amino acids. V lost 1 base and J 4 bases, leaving 10 bases between the germline ends. In nucleotides, the CDR3 is TGTGCCAGAAGCTTGACCCGGGTCCCAGATACGCAGTATTTT. Translation: CARSLTRVPDTQYF.

This chain joins TRBV7-2 and TRBJ2-6; TRBD2 aligns across 8 bases. After removal of 5 bases from V and 2 bases from J, the junction contained 5 bases not matched to a gene. CDR1 is SGHTA and CDR2 is FQGNSA in the germline V gene. The CDR3 is made up of 16 amino acids. CDR3 bases: TGTGCCAGCAGCCTTGGAGCGGGAGCTGGGGCCAACGTCCTGACTTTC. Translation: CASSLGAGAGANVLTF. Supplemented by reference TRBV7-2 and TRBJ2-6, the full variable domain reads GAGVSQSPSNKVTEKGKDVELRCDPISGHTALYWYRQSLGQGLEFLIYFQGNSAPDKSGLPSDRFSAERTGGSVSTLTIQRTQQEDSAVYLCASSLGAGAGANVLTFGAGSRLTVL.

The chain has TRBV19 and TRBJ2-3; tentative D call: TRBD2 (6 bases). Looked up from germline, CDR1 is LNHDA and CDR2 is SQIVND (reference sequence). CDR3 length: 13 residues. Trimming took off 6 bases at V and 2 bases at J, with 9 bases between the two ends. The CDR3 protein is CASRKDYTDTQYF. In DNA form, the CDR3 reads TGTGCCAGTAGAAAGGACTACACAGATACGCAGTATTTT.

The DNA of the CDR3 is TGTGCCAGCAAAAGCGGGAGGGGGGCCGGGGAGCTGTTTTTT. It translates to CASKSGRGAGELFF. The chain joins TRBV7-3 to TRBJ2-2; 10 nucleotides agree with TRBD2. Germline V gives CDR1 SGHTA, CDR2 FQGTGA. V was clipped by 7 bases and J by 6 bases; unmatched bases: 5. This CDR3 contains 14 residues. Full variable domain (missing parts from reference TRBV7-3 and TRBJ2-2): GAGVSQTPSNKVTEKGKYVELRCDPISGHTALYWYRQSLGQGPEFLIYFQGTGAADDSGLPNDRFFAVRPEGSVSTLKIQRTERGDSAVYLCASKSGRGAGELFFGEGSRLTVL.

This clone was observed a handful of times. This chain uses TRBV5-5 with TRBJ1-1, with TRBD1 matching 9 bases. CDR1 and CDR2 from the germline V gene are SGHKS and YYEKEE (reference sequence). This CDR3 spans 13 amino acids. V lost 2 bases to trimming and J lost 6 bases; unmatched junction nucleotides: 2. In DNA, the CDR3 is TGTGCCAGCAGCTTCGGGACAGGGTCTGAAGCTTTCTTT. It translates to CASSFGTGSEAFF.

DNA of the CDR3: TGTGCCAGTATGAGGTTGATTAGTCCGTTGGAGCAGTTCTTC. Encoded protein: CASMRLISPLEQFF. This rearrangement joins TRBV6-6 to TRBJ2-1; D not certain. V lost 9 bases to trimming and J lost 10 bases, with 22 bases between them. Germline V gene lookup returns CDR1 MNHNY and CDR2 SVGAGI (reference sequence). The CDR3 sequence is 14 residues long.

V gene TRBV6-4 combines with J gene TRBJ2-7; possible D gene TRBD2, 6 bases. V lost 0 bases and J 7 bases, leaving 10 bases between the germline ends. The CDR3 has 13 amino acids. Germline V CDR1 and CDR2: MRHNA, SNTAGT. The CDR3 DNA sequence: TGTGCCAGCAGTGACTCACTAGCAGGGGAGCAGTACTTC. The encoded protein is CASSDSLAGEQYF.

The chain joins TRBV30 to TRBJ2-2; 15 nucleotides match TRBD2. The CDR3 consists of 18 residues. The J segment lost 6 bases and the V segment lost 1 base, leaving 9 bases of the junction unmatched. CDR1 and CDR2 (germline): GTSNPN, SVGIG (reference sequence). DNA for the CDR3: TGTGCCTGGAGTGACCAGGGACTAGCGGGAGGACGGGCCGGGGAGCTGTTTTTT. This translates into CAWSDQGLAGGRAGELFF.

V gene TRBV5-1 combines with J gene TRBJ2-4; TRBD2 matches at 7 bases. Trimming removed 4 bases from V and 1 base from J; junction bases left unmatched: 5. The CDR3 length is 15 residues. Germline CDR1 and CDR2: SGHRS and YFSETQ. In DNA, the CDR3 is TGCGCCAGCAGCCGATGGGAGGGGGCCAAAAACATTCAGTACTTC. This codes for CASSRWEGAKNIQYF.

The V call is TRBV5-1, the J call TRBJ2-5, with 8 bases fitting TRBD2. The CDR3 is 13 amino acids. The V and J ends lost 4 bases and 4 bases, in that order; junction bases with no gene match: 3. Germline V gene sequence: CDR1 SGHRS, CDR2 YFSETQ. CDR3 loop: CASSPGGGETQYF. CDR3 bases: TGCGCCAGCAGCCCCGGGGGGGGAGAGACCCAGTACTTC.

The gene calls are TRBV7-9 and TRBJ2-3; no firm D call. The CDR3 covers 15 residues. V lost 3 bases to trimming and J lost 0 bases, with 10 bases between them. Looked up from germline, CDR1 is SEHNR and CDR2 is FQNEAQ (reference sequence). CDR3 in amino acids: CASSLSRASTDTQYF. The DNA of the CDR3 is TGTGCCAGCAGCTTGAGTAGAGCTAGCACAGATACGCAGTATTTT.

The rearrangement joins TRBV7-2 to TRBJ1-2; 10 bases are shared with TRBD1. V lost 2 bases, J lost 1 base, and 7 bases stayed unmatched. Germline-derived CDR1 and CDR2 are SGHTA and FQGNSA. The CDR3 consists of 17 residues. CDR3 DNA sequence: TGTGCCAGCAGCTTAAATCCCGGGACAGGGGATAACTATGGCTACACCTTC. Protein: CASSLNPGTGDNYGYTF.